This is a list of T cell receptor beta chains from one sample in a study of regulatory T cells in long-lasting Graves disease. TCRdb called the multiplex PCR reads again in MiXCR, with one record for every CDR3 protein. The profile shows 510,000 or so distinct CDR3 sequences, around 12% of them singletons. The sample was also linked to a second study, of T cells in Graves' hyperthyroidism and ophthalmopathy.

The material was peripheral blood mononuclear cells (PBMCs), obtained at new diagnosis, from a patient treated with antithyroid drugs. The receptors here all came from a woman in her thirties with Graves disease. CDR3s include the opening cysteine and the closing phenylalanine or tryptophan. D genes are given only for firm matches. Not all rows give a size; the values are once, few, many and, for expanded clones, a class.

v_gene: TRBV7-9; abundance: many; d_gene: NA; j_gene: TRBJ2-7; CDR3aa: CASSLDVGLNDYEQYF; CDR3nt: TGTGCCAGCAGCTTAGACGTCGGACTTAACGACTACGAGCAGTACTTC
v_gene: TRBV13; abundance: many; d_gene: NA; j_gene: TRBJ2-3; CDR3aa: CASSLGRSSADTQYF; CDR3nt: TGTGCCAGCAGCTTAGGCCGATCTAGCGCAGATACGCAGTATTTT
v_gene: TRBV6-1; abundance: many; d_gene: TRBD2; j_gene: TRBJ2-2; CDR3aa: CASRFLSGSHTGELFF; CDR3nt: TGTGCCAGCAGATTTCTAAGCGGGAGTCACACCGGGGAGCTGTTTTTT
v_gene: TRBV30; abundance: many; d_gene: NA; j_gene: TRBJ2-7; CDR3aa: CAWSSAGARSYEQYF; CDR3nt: TGTGCCTGGAGTTCTGCGGGGGCTCGGAGTTACGAGCAGTACTTC
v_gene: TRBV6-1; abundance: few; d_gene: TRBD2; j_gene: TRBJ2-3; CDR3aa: CASSGDRTSGRQDTQYF; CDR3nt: TGTGCCAGCAGTGGGGACAGGACTAGCGGACGCCAAGATACGCAGTATTTT
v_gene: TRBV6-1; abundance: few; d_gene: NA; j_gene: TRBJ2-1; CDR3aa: CASRSRLKYNEQFF; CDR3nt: TGTGCCAGCAGAAGCCGTCTGAAATACAATGAGCAGTTCTTC
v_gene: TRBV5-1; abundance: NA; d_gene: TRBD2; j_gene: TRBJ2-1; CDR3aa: CASSPGTSGRGGYNEQFF; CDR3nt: TGCGCCAGCAGCCCCGGGACTAGCGGGAGAGGTGGCTACAATGAGCAGTTCTTC
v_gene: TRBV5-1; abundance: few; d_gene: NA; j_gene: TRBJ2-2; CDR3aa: CASSPQTATGLTGELFF; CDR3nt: TGCGCCAGCAGCCCACAGACCGCGACAGGCCTCACCGGGGAGCTGTTTTTT
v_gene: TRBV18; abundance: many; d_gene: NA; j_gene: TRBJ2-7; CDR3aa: CASSNRIKNEQYF; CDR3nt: TGTGCCAGCTCCAACCGAATAAAAAACGAGCAGTACTTC
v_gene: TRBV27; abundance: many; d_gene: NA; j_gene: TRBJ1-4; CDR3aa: CASGRRLGANEKLFF; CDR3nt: TGTGCCAGCGGCCGGCGCTTAGGGGCTAATGAAAAACTGTTTTTT
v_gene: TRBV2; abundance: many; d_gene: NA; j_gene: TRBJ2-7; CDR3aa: CASMRQGTPSEQYF; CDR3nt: TGTGCCAGCATGCGTCAGGGGACTCCTTCCGAGCAGTACTTC
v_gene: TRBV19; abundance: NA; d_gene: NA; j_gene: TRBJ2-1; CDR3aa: CASSTQGGTYNEQFF; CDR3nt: TGTGCCAGTAGTACACAGGGGGGGACCTACAATGAGCAGTTCTTC
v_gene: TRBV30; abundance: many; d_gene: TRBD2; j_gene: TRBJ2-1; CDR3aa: CAWSGLGLAHNNEQFF; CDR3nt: TGTGCCTGGAGTGGACTCGGACTAGCGCACAACAATGAGCAGTTCTTC
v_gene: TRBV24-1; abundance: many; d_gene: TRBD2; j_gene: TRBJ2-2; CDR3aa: CATSEKGSGRFTGELFF; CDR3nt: TGTGCCACCAGTGAAAAAGGTAGCGGGAGGTTTACCGGGGAGCTGTTTTTT
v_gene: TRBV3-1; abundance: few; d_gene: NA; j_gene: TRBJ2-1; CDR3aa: CASSQGMAYNEQFF; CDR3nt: TGTGCCAGCAGCCAAGGTATGGCATACAATGAGCAGTTCTTC
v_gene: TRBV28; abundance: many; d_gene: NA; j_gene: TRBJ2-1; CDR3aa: CASSSPDRPTYNEQFF; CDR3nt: TGTGCCAGCAGTTCTCCCGACAGGCCCACCTACAATGAGCAGTTCTTC
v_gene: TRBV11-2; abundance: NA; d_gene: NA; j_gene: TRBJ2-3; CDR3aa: CARRLHVRTGPQGTDTQYF; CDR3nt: TGTGCCAGAAGATTACACGTCAGAACAGGGCCCCAGGGCACAGATACGCAGTATTTT
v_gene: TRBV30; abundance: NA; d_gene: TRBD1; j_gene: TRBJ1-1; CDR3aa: CAWSEPGGPGTEAFF; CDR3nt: TGTGCCTGGAGTGAGCCAGGGGGACCAGGGACTGAAGCTTTCTTT
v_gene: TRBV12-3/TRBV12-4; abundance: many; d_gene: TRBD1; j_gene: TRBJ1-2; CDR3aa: CASRDSGTGDGYTF; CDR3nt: TGTGCCAGCAGGGACTCCGGGACAGGTGATGGCTACACCTTC
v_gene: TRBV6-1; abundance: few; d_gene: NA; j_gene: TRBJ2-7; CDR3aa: CASSKPGVSEQYF; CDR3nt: TGTGCCAGCAGTAAGCCCGGGGTCTCCGAGCAGTACTTC
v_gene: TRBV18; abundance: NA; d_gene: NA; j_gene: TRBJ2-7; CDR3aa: CASSPQQGLSYEQYF; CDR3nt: TGTGCCAGCTCACCACAACAGGGCCTATCCTACGAGCAGTACTTC
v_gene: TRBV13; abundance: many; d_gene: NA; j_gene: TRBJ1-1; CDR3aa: CASSLMTLKNTEAFF; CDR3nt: TGTGCCAGCAGCTTAATGACCTTAAAGAACACTGAAGCTTTCTTT
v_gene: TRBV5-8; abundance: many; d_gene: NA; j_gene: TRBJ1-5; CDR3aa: CASSFWTGGDLIDQPQHF; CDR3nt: TGTGCCAGCAGCTTTTGGACGGGCGGGGACCTGATTGATCAGCCCCAGCATTTT
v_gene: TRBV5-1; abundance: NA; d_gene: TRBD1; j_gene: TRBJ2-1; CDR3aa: CTSSLASGTANEQFF; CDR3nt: TGCACCAGCAGCCTCGCTTCCGGGACAGCTAATGAGCAGTTCTTC
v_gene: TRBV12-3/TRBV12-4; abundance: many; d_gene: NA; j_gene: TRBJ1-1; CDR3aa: CASSFERANTEAFF; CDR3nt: TGTGCCAGCAGTTTTGAAAGGGCGAACACTGAAGCTTTCTTT
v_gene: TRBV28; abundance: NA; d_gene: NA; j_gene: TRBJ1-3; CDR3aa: CASSLTPGRGSGNTIYF; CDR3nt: TGTGCCAGCAGTTTAACCCCGGGACGTGGCTCTGGAAACACCATATATTTT
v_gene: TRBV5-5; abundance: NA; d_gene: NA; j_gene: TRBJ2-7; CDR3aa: CASSFIGTHHLSYEQYF; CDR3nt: TGTGCCAGCAGCTTCATCGGGACACACCACCTCTCCTACGAGCAGTACTTC
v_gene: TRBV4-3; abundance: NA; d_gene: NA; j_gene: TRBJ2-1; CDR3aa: CASSQVRPADEQFF; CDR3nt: TGCGCCAGCAGCCAAGTGAGACCGGCGGATGAGCAGTTCTTC
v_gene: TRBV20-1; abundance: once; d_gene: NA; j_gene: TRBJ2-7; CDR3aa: CSSRTFSYEQYF; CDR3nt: TGCAGTTCGCGGACTTTCTCCTACGAGCAGTACTTC